One and the same sample provided the 14 T cell receptor beta chains below, sequenced in a study of Tregs in tolerant kidney transplant recipients (dated by TCRdb to the late 2010s). The library relied on the immunoSEQ multiplex PCR assay. The immuneACCESS repertoire file appears here via TCRdb, limited to in-frame rearrangements. These files lack a portion of the clones; in checked studies, under half of the deficit traces to unresolved V genes, and the cause of the others is not known. Recorded for this sample are tens of thousands of clones; 75% to 95% of them occurred a single time. About 0.36% of the sample belongs to the ten largest clones. The sample's time point label, decoded: blood sample drawn before combined kidney and bone marrow transplant. Material: Tregs from blood, obtained before the transplant. These receptor sequences come from a human donor who received a combined kidney and bone marrow transplant.

The chain uses TRBV5-1 and TRBJ2-6; D possibly uses TRBD1 or TRBD2 (5 bases each). CDR1 is SGHRS, CDR2 YFSETQ, per germline. There are 16 residues in the CDR3. V was trimmed by 9 bases and J by 0 bases, leaving 16 bases between them. The DNA for the CDR3 is TGCGCCAACAGGAAGGGACCGATCTCTGGGGCCAACGTCCTGACTTTC. As protein: CANRKGPISGANVLTF.

The J gene is TRBJ2-4, the V gene TRBV4-1; TRBD2 matches 11 bases. J gave up 15 bases and V 4 bases, and 11 bases lay outside the gene matches. The CDR3 length is 14 residues. The germline gives CDR1 MGHRA, CDR2 YSYEKL. The CDR3 sequence: CASSLGTSGTSPYF. CDR3 bases: TGCGCCAGCAGCCTGGGGACTAGCGGCACTTCCCCGTACTTC.

J is TRBJ2-7 and V is TRBV6-6; TRBD2 is a possible D gene (6 bases). Germline loops: CDR1 MNHNY, CDR2 SVGAGI (reference sequence). The V and J ends lost 7 bases and 1 base respectively, with 11 bases between them. The CDR3 sequence is 13 residues long. The CDR3 nucleotides are TGTGCCAGCAACCTGGCGGGGTCCTACGAGCAGTACTTC. As protein: CASNLAGSYEQYF.

The chain employs TRBV6-5 and TRBJ1-1; D unclear. From germline, CDR1 is MNHEY and CDR2 SVGAGI. The germline V and J ends were trimmed by 2 bases and 1 base, with 5 bases remaining between them. The CDR3 loop spans 13 amino acids. The CDR3 DNA sequence: TGTGCCAGCAGTTACCCAGCGAACACTGAAGCTTTCTTT. Translation gives CASSYPANTEAFF.

The chain joins TRBV9 to TRBJ1-5; 8 bases fit TRBD1. The V and J ends lost 0 bases and 8 bases, in that order; junction bases with no gene match: 4. The CDR3 length is 14 residues. Germline CDR1 and CDR2: SGDLS and YYNGEE. The CDR3 here is CASSVATGGEPQHF. CDR3 bases: TGTGCCAGCAGCGTAGCCACAGGGGGTGAGCCCCAGCATTTT.

The chain couples TRBV9 to TRBJ2-3; no clear D. The V gene's germline CDR1 is SGDLS and CDR2 YYNGEE. The CDR3 totals 14 residues. V lost 0 bases, J lost 0 bases, and 5 bases lay in between. The CDR3 loop reads CASSVGPSTDTQYF. In nucleotides, the CDR3 is TGTGCCAGCAGCGTAGGTCCCAGCACAGATACGCAGTATTTT.

This chain joins TRBV9 and TRBJ2-7; 8 bases match TRBD2. The CDR3 is 15 amino acids. Trimming cost V 0 bases and J 3 bases; bases outside gene matches: 5. The germline CDR1 and CDR2 sequences are SGDLS and YYNGEE. The CDR3 reads CASSVGSSGGYEQYF. In DNA form, the CDR3 reads TGTGCCAGCAGCGTAGGGTCCAGCGGGGGCTACGAGCAGTACTTC.

This sequence joins TRBV7-2 and TRBJ2-5; D possibly corresponds to TRBD2 (5 bases). The V end was cut by 5 bases, the J end by 5 bases, with 18 bases between. Looked up from germline, CDR1 is SGHTA and CDR2 is FQGNSA. CDR3 length equals 15 residues. The CDR3 DNA reads TGTGCCAGCAGCCGTTCGGGGTTGGGTCGGGAGACCCAGTACTTC. Protein sequence: CASSRSGLGRETQYF.

This clone was seen a single time. This chain uses TRBV6-6 with TRBJ1-2, with 8 bases lining up with TRBD1. The CDR3 is made up of 14 amino acids. Trimming took 6 bases from V and 3 from J; bases not matched to a gene: 6. CDR1 MNHNY and CDR2 SVGAGI come from the germline V gene (reference sequence). The CDR3 spells CASRTTGGDYGYTF. The CDR3 nucleotides read TGTGCCAGCAGAACTACAGGGGGAGACTATGGCTACACCTTC.

This clone appeared a single time. The CDR3 nucleotides are TGCGCCAGCGCATTCGCAGGGCGGATAACTGAAGCTTTCTTT. It specifies CASAFAGRITEAFF. The chain couples TRBV5-1 to TRBJ1-1, with a possible D match to TRBD1 (5 bases). CDR3 length: 14 residues. CDR1 and CDR2 (germline): SGHRS, YFSETQ. Trimming removed 7 bases from V and 5 bases from J, with 18 bases in between.

CDR3 protein: CASKAGQGDYGYTF. CDR3 in DNA: TGCGCCAGCAAGGCGGGACAGGGAGACTATGGCTACACCTTC. V usage is TRBV5-1 and J usage is TRBJ1-2; 9 bases align to TRBD1. The CDR3 totals 14 residues. The germline CDR1 and CDR2 sequences are SGHRS and YFSETQ. V shed 6 bases and J 3 bases; nucleotides not matched to a gene: 6.

V gene TRBV27 combines with J gene TRBJ1-4; 12 nucleotides match TRBD1. Germline values: CDR1 MNHEY, CDR2 SMNVEV (reference sequence). The CDR3 sequence is 16 residues long. The V gene end was trimmed by 2 bases and the J gene end by 5 bases; junction bases not matched to a gene: 3. The CDR3 reads CASSLGTGGANEKLFF. The CDR3 nucleotides read TGTGCCAGCAGTTTAGGGACAGGGGGCGCGAATGAAAAACTGTTTTTT.

J is TRBJ1-5 and V is TRBV5-5; the D gene is possibly TRBD1 (6 bases). Trimming pared 4 bases from V and 5 bases from J, leaving 13 bases between. This CDR3 contains 14 residues. Germline CDR1 and CDR2: SGHKS and YYEKEE (reference sequence). The CDR3 loop reads CASSNRDTHQPQHF. The DNA for the CDR3 is TGTGCCAGCAGCAACCGGGACACTCATCAGCCCCAGCATTTT.

V gene TRBV6-7 combines with J gene TRBJ1-1, with D possibly matching TRBD1 (6 bases). TRBV6-7 is assigned to the ORF class and has an uncertain function. This CDR3 spans 15 amino acids. V was clipped by 4 bases and J by 1 base, with 13 bases between them. The CDR3 loop reads CASSSPGQSNTEAFF. In nucleotides, the CDR3 is TGTGCCAGCAGTTCCCCCGGACAGTCGAACACTGAAGCTTTCTTT.